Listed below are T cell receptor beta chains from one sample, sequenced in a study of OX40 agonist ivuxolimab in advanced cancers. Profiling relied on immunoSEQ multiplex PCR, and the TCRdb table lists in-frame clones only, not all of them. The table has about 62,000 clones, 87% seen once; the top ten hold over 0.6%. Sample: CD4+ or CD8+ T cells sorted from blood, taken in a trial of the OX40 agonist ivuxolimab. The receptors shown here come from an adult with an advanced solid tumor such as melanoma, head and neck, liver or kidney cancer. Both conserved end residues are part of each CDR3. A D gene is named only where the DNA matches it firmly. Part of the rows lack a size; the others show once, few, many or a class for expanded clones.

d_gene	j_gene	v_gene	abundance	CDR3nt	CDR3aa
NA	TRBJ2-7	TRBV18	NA	TGTGCCACCCGAGGGGGAGAGTCCTACGAGCAGTACTTC	CATRGGESYEQYF
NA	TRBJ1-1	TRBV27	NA	TGTGCCAGCAGTTTTTCGGCGGTGGGAAACACTGAAGCTTTCTTT	CASSFSAVGNTEAFF
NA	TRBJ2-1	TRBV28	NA	TGTGCCAGCAGTTTACCGGGGTCCAGCTCCTACAATGAGCAGTTCTTC	CASSLPGSSSYNEQFF
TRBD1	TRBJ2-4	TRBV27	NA	TGTGCCAGCAGTTGGACAGGAGTAGCCAAAAACATTCAGTACTTC	CASSWTGVAKNIQYF
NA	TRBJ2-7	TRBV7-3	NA	TGTGCCAGCAGCCCGGTCCCGGGCTACGAGCAGTACTTC	CASSPVPGYEQYF
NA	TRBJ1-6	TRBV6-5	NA	TGTGCCAGCAATCGGGCTCCTGATTCACCCCTCCACTTT	CASNRAPDSPLHF
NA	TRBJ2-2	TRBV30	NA	TGTGCCTGGAGGGCCAGGGGCGACACCGGGGAGCTGTTTTTT	CAWRARGDTGELFF
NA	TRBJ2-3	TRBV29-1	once	TGCAGCGTTGCGATGTCAATAAGCACAGATACGCAGTATTTT	CSVAMSISTDTQYF
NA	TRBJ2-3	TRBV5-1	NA	TGCGCCAGCAGCTTGGGAGGCGGATCCACAGATACGCAGTATTTT	CASSLGGGSTDTQYF
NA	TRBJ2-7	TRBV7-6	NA	TGTGCCAGCAGCTTAGCAGGGCAGTCCGTGGGGGAGCAGTACTTC	CASSLAGQSVGEQYF
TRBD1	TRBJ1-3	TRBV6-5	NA	TGTGCCAGCAGCAGGGGGAGCTCTGGAAACACCATATATTTT	CASSRGSSGNTIYF
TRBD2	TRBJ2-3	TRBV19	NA	TGTGCCAGTAGTATGAAACTAGCGTCAGATACGCAGTATTTT	CASSMKLASDTQYF
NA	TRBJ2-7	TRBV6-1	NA	TGTGCCAGCAGTCGTGCAAGCTCCTACGAGCAGTACTTC	CASSRASSYEQYF
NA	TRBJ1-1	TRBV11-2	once	TGTGCCAGCAGCCCTCGGGGTATCATGAACACTGAAGCTTTCTTT	CASSPRGIMNTEAFF
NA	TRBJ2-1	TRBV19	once	TGTGCCACTAGTCGCACCAAGGGTGAGCAGTTCTTC	CATSRTKGEQFF
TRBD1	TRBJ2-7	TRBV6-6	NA	TGTGCCAGCAGTTACGCCCGGGGGACAGGGCTATACGAGCAGTACTTC	CASSYARGTGLYEQYF
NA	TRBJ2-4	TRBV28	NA	TGTGCCAGCAGTACCGGACAAGCCATAGCCAAAAACATTCAGTACTTC	CASSTGQAIAKNIQYF
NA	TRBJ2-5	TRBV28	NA	TGTGCCAGCAGTTTAAAGGCGGGTACTGCCCAGTACTTC	CASSLKAGTAQYF
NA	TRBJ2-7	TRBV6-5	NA	TGTGCCAGCAGCATACCTACAAGAACCTACGAGCAGTACTTC	CASSIPTRTYEQYF
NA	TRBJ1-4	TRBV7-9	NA	TGTGCCAGCAGCTACTATACTGAAAAACTGTTTTTT	CASSYYTEKLFF
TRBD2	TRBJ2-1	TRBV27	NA	TGTGCCACCTATGACGCGGGAGAAAACCATGAGCAGTTCTTC	CATYDAGENHEQFF
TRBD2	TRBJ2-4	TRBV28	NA	TGTGCCAGCAGTTCCCCGGGCACTAGCGGGAGGGACATTCAGTACTTC	CASSSPGTSGRDIQYF
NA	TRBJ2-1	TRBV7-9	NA	TGTGCCAGCAGCCGGATCACTGAGCAGTTCTTC	CASSRITEQFF
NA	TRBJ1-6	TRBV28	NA	TGTGCCAGCAGTTTATGGGCAGGGTATAATTCACCCCTCCACTTT	CASSLWAGYNSPLHF
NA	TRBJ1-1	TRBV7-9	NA	TGTGCCAGCAGCCCAGAGGGTGCCTACACTGAAGCTTTCTTT	CASSPEGAYTEAFF
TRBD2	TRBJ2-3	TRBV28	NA	TGTGCCAGCAGTTTGGCTAGCGGGGCGGATACGCAGTATTTT	CASSLASGADTQYF